This passage covers 20 T cell receptor beta chains from one sample sequenced in a study of persistence of HIV-infected CD4 T cells. An overlapping HIV-1 Gag peptide pool stimulated these cells at roughly 0.97 ug/peptide/mL. Sorting of responding CD4+ T cells relied on upregulated CD40 ligand together with CD69. No antigen is known for these receptors. This was the immunoSEQ version 4 assay in survey mode. Clones were read by immunoSEQ multiplex PCR, and TCRdb kept only the in-frame ones, dropping some. The repertoire holds around 13,000 clones, with about 60% as singletons. Sequencing was performed on CD4+ T cells sorted from PBMCs after approximately 19-hour stimulation, taken from a patient who received antiretroviral therapy. The receptors originated from an adult man with HIV who was CMV-seropositive.

This chain joins TRBV29-1 and TRBJ1-1; D is uncertain. Looked up from germline, CDR1 is SQVTM and CDR2 is ANQGSEA. The CDR3 extends over 12 amino acids. Between the trimmed V and J ends, which lost 5 bases and 5 bases, there was a span of 12 bases. CDR3: CSVRTGGTEAFF. The CDR3 DNA reads as TGCAGCGTTCGGACCGGAGGAACTGAAGCTTTCTTT. Combining the CDR3 with reference TRBV29-1 and TRBJ1-1 gives the whole variable domain SAVISQKPSRDICQRGTSLTIQCQVDSQVTMMFWYRQQPGQSLTLIATANQGSEATYESGFVIDKFPISRPNLTFSTLTVSNMSPEDSSIYLCSVRTGGTEAFFGQGTRLTVV.

Here the CDR3 reads CASKRGEVETQYF. The CDR3 region has the DNA TGTGCCAGCAAAAGGGGAGAGGTTGAGACCCAGTACTTC. The chain carries TRBV2 and TRBJ2-5; D may correspond to TRBD1 or TRBD2 (5 bases each). Germline assignment: CDR1 SNHLY and CDR2 FYNNEI. This CDR3 region has 13 residues. Trimming removed 7 bases from V and 5 bases from J, with 14 bases in between.

About this clone: This CDR3 is also generated by other DNA sequences in the sample. The J gene is TRBJ1-4, the V gene TRBV7-2; 7 bases align to TRBD1. CDR1 and CDR2 (germline): SGHTA, FQGNSA. This CDR3 comprises 15 residues. The V and J ends lost 5 bases and 7 bases, in that order; junction bases with no gene match: 10. Written as DNA, the CDR3 is TGTGCCAGCAGCCCTCGGACAGGAAAGGGTGAAAAACTGTTTTTT. Its translation is CASSPRTGKGEKLFF.

The CDR3 spells CASSVGSVRSGYEQYF. The DNA for the CDR3 is TGTGCCAGCAGCGTAGGGTCGGTCCGTTCGGGCTACGAGCAGTACTTC. The chain links TRBV9 to TRBJ2-7; D is undetermined. Germline CDR1 and CDR2: SGDLS and YYNGEE. The CDR3 has 16 residues. V lost 0 bases and J 3 bases, leaving 16 bases between the germline ends.

This clone has only a few counts. V gene TRBV5-8 combines with J gene TRBJ1-5, with a possible D match to TRBD1 (6 bases). This CDR3 spans 17 amino acids. Trimming removed 5 bases from V and 0 bases from J, with 18 bases in between. CDR1 is SGHTS, CDR2 YDEGEE, per germline. The CDR3 DNA follows: TGTGCCAGCAGTCTGAAGGGGGGAGGGAATAGCAATCAGCCCCAGCATTTT. It codes for CASSLKGGGNSNQPQHF.

J is TRBJ2-3 and V is TRBV2, with 8 bases fitting TRBD1. Germline V lookup: CDR1 SNHLY, CDR2 FYNNEI. J was trimmed by 2 bases and V by 6 bases; bases with no gene match: 7. The CDR3 is made up of 15 amino acids. CDR3 in DNA: TGTGCCAGCAGCGTGGGACAGGTTAACACAGATACGCAGTATTTT. Its protein product is CASSVGQVNTDTQYF. The complete variable domain, with remaining parts taken from reference TRBV2 and TRBJ2-3, reads EPEVTQTPSHQVTQMGQEVILRCVPISNHLYFYWYRQILGQKVEFLVSFYNNEISEKSEIFDDQFSVERPDGSNFTLKIRSTKLEDSAMYFCASSVGQVNTDTQYFGPGTRLTVL.

The V gene is TRBV6-5, the J gene TRBJ2-5; D uncertain. The germline V gene has CDR1 MNHEY and CDR2 SVGAGI. V was shortened by 3 bases and J by 4 bases, with 15 bases between the two germline ends. There are 15 residues in the CDR3. This CDR3 reads CASSYGGSHGETQYF. Here the CDR3 DNA reads TGTGCCAGCAGTTATGGTGGTAGTCATGGAGAGACCCAGTACTTC.

This clone rates as large (0.1 to 1%). This CDR3 reads CASSYGRSGIEQYF. The CDR3, as DNA: TGTGCCAGCAGTTATGGTCGTAGCGGGATTGAGCAGTACTTC. The chain uses TRBV6-5 and TRBJ2-7, with 8 bases fitting TRBD2. The germline CDR1 and CDR2 sequences are MNHEY and SVGAGI. The CDR3 totals 14 residues. The trim removed 3 bases at V and 7 bases at J, leaving 8 bases unmatched.

V usage is TRBV5-1 and J usage is TRBJ2-7; TRBD1 matches 9 bases. This CDR3 comprises 13 residues. The germline V gene encodes CDR1 SGHRS and CDR2 YFSETQ. With 0 bases clipped from V and 6 bases from J, the junction kept 1 base outside the gene matches. Here the CDR3 reads CASSLGQGGEQYF. The CDR3 DNA reads as TGCGCCAGCAGCTTGGGACAGGGGGGCGAGCAGTACTTC.

The rearrangement links TRBV27 to TRBJ2-2; weak D call: TRBD1 (5 bases). The germline V and J ends were trimmed by 5 bases and 4 bases, with 14 bases remaining between them. Germline loops: CDR1 MNHEY, CDR2 SMNVEV (reference sequence). The length of the CDR3 is 15 residues. CDR3 amino acids: CASSQQRTPTGELFF. CDR3 nucleotide sequence: TGTGCCAGCAGTCAACAGAGGACACCCACCGGGGAGCTGTTTTTT.

The chain uses TRBV29-1 and TRBJ1-6; 11 bases map to TRBD1. Unmatched junction bases numbered 7, after V lost 7 bases and J lost 5 bases. This CDR3 has 15 amino acids. In germline, CDR1 is SQVTM, CDR2 ANQGSEA. CDR3 in DNA: TGCAGCGCTCGGACAGGGGGCGCAGATAATTCACCCCTCCACTTT. Translated, it gives CSARTGGADNSPLHF.

V gene TRBV25-1 combines with J gene TRBJ1-1; 8 bases line up with TRBD1. This CDR3 is built from 15 residues. Per the germline V gene, CDR1 is MGHDK and CDR2 is SYGVNS. Trimming removed 4 bases from V and 0 bases from J; junction bases left unmatched: 4. CDR3 DNA: TGTGCCAGCAGTGCGACGGACAGGGTGAACACTGAAGCTTTCTTT. Encoded protein: CASSATDRVNTEAFF.

The gene calls are TRBV29-1 and TRBJ1-1, with no clear D. The V gene lost 4 bases and the J gene lost 2 bases, with 11 bases spanning the gap. CDR1 SQVTM and CDR2 ANQGSEA come from the germline V gene. This CDR3 has 13 residues. CDR3 nucleotide sequence: TGCAGCGTTGGGACCGGGCCCAACACTGAAGCTTTCTTT. Its translation: CSVGTGPNTEAFF.

The gene calls are TRBV4-2 and TRBJ1-6; no firm D call. Germline CDR1 LGHNA, CDR2 YNFKEQ. This CDR3 is 15 amino acids long. V gave up 4 bases and J gave up 7 bases, with 14 bases separating them. The CDR3 region has the DNA TGTGCCAGCAGCCGGGAGACACGACCAAATTCACCCCTCCACTTT. This codes for CASSRETRPNSPLHF.

This clone was picked up a small number of times. The genes are TRBV5-1 and TRBJ1-3, with D uncertain. The CDR3 runs to 15 residues. The germline V and J ends were trimmed by 2 bases and 3 bases, with 12 bases remaining between them. Germline-derived CDR1 and CDR2 are SGHRS and YFSETQ. The CDR3 loop is CASSFVSGSGNTIYF. CDR3 in DNA: TGCGCCAGCAGCTTCGTCAGTGGTAGTGGAAACACCATATATTTT.

This chain links TRBV30 with TRBJ1-5; possibly TRBD1 for D (6 bases). The ends were cut back, 4 bases at V and 4 bases at J, with 17 bases in the middle. The CDR3 is 15 amino acids. Germline lookup yields CDR1 GTSNPN and CDR2 SVGIG (reference sequence). The CDR3 DNA reads as TGTGCCTGGAATGGCAAAGGGACACAAAATCAGCCCCAGCATTTT. Protein product: CAWNGKGTQNQPQHF.

This rearrangement joins TRBV6-5 to TRBJ2-7; possibly TRBD1 for D (5 bases). Trimming removed 7 bases at V and 6 bases at J, with 16 bases between. The CDR3 runs 13 residues. The germline gives CDR1 MNHEY, CDR2 SVGAGI. The CDR3 DNA reads as TGTGCCAGCACTCGCGACAGAGGCGGCGAGCAGTACTTC. Translating it yields CASTRDRGGEQYF.

The genes are TRBV29-1 and TRBJ2-2, with D uncertain. CDR3 size: 15 residues. V lost 3 bases to trimming and J lost 0 bases, with 11 bases between them. Germline V gene data show CDR1 as SQVTM and CDR2 as ANQGSEA. CDR3 bases: TGCAGCGTTGAGTTGAGGCCCGCGAACACCGGGGAGCTGTTTTTT. Amino acid sequence: CSVELRPANTGELFF.

DNA for the CDR3: TGTGCCAGCAGCTTCCGGGGGCAGGACACTGAAGCTTTCTTT. Protein: CASSFRGQDTEAFF. The gene calls are TRBV7-9 and TRBJ1-1, with D tentatively TRBD1 (6 bases). Germline assignment: CDR1 SEHNR and CDR2 FQNEAQ (reference sequence). Trimming pared 3 bases from V and 3 bases from J, leaving 11 bases between. This CDR3 has 14 residues.

This clone has just one count. J is TRBJ2-3 and V is TRBV5-4; perhaps TRBD1 as D (6 bases). Trimming stripped 4 bases from V and 0 bases from J, with 12 bases between. CDR1 and CDR2 from the germline V gene are SGHNT and YYREEE (reference sequence). There are 15 residues in the CDR3. DNA of the CDR3: TGTGCCAGCAGCCCGGACAGCGCTAGCACAGATACGCAGTATTTT. It codes for CASSPDSASTDTQYF.